This paragraph covers one T cell receptor beta chain sequence. V lost 3 bases, J lost 2 bases, and 4 bases stayed unmatched. The CDR3 spans 15 residues. Germline CDR1 KGHSH, CDR2 LQKENI. The data stem from a study of blood T cell repertoires in COVID-19. At the level of the study: Both acute and convalescent COVID-19 samples were obtained from the United States, Italy and Spain. T cells, B-cell-depleted T cells, or PBMCs supplied cDNA or gDNA.

Sequenced by immunoSEQ multiplex PCR; TCRdb stores in-frame clones only, minus some. The sample records approximately 30,000 clones, 80% to 90% being singletons. Input material: peripheral blood. This TCR was recovered from a woman at least 80 years old with active or convalescent COVID-19. J is TRBJ2-5 and V is TRBV18; TRBD1 agrees at 9 bases. The CDR3, as DNA: TGTGCCAGCTCACCTGGGACAGGGTGGCAAGAGACCCAGTACTTC. Encoded protein: CASSPGTGWQETQYF.